The 5 T cell receptor beta chains presented below share a single source sample, sequenced in a study of blood T cell repertoires in COVID-19. Data came from immunoSEQ multiplex PCR; TCRdb stores just in-frame clones and leaves some out. The table includes roughly 190,000 clones, over 70% detected once. Sequences were obtained from peripheral blood. Every receptor here comes from a man aged 60 to 69 with acute or convalescent COVID-19.

This clone turned up a few times. The rearrangement uses TRBV19 and TRBJ1-5; 8 positions match TRBD1. V shed 7 bases and J 7 bases; nucleotides not matched to a gene: 12. CDR1 is LNHDA and CDR2 is SQIVND in the germline V gene (reference sequence). The CDR3 has 15 amino acids. CDR3 sequence (DNA): TGTGCCAGTACCCTGGACAGGGCGGCGAGGCAGCCCCAGCATTTT. It codes for CASTLDRAARQPQHF.

This clone was counted only a few times. The chain uses TRBV10-1 and TRBJ2-5; 9 bases agree with TRBD1. Germline CDR1 is WNHNN and CDR2 is SYGVQD (reference sequence). The CDR3 spans 15 residues. V lost 3 bases, J lost 2 bases, and 4 bases stayed unmatched. CDR3 region: CASSETGGIQETQYF. The CDR3 region has the DNA TGCGCCAGCAGTGAAACAGGGGGCATTCAAGAGACCCAGTACTTC.

V gene TRBV6-4 combines with J gene TRBJ1-5, with D possibly matching TRBD1 (5 bases). Trimming stripped 0 bases from V and 5 bases from J, with 11 bases between. This CDR3 spans 15 amino acids. From germline, CDR1 is MRHNA and CDR2 SNTAGT. CDR3 DNA sequence: TGTGCCAGCAGTGACTCAGGGGCTCCACATCAGCCCCAGCATTTT. It yields the protein CASSDSGAPHQPQHF.

The chain's CDR3 is CASSIQGAGNYGYTF. As DNA, the CDR3 is TGTGCCAGTAGTATCCAGGGAGCGGGTAACTATGGCTACACCTTC. The chain has TRBV19 and TRBJ1-2, with D perhaps matching TRBD1 (5 bases). The CDR3 totals 15 residues. Germline loops: CDR1 LNHDA, CDR2 SQIVND (reference sequence). V was shortened by 3 bases and J by 1 base, with 12 bases between the two germline ends. Complete variable domain (other parts from reference TRBV19 and TRBJ1-2): DGGITQSPKYLFRKEGQNVTLSCEQNLNHDAMYWYRQDPGQGLRLIYYSQIVNDFQKGDIAEGYSVSREKKESFPLTVTSAQKNPTAFYLCASSIQGAGNYGYTFGSGTRLTVV.

J is TRBJ2-7 and V is TRBV7-9; 7 bases match TRBD1. CDR3 length equals 14 residues. Per germline, CDR1 SEHNR and CDR2 FQNEAQ (reference sequence). V shed 4 bases, J shed 1 base, and the junction held 4 bases outside the gene matches. The CDR3 loop is CASSWGQLSYEQYF. CDR3 nucleotide sequence: TGTGCCAGCAGCTGGGGACAGTTATCCTACGAGCAGTACTTC.